Shown below are 15 T cell receptor beta chains from a single sample sequenced in a study of blood T cell repertoires in COVID-19. Sequencing was performed with immunoSEQ multiplex PCR; in TCRdb, only in-frame clones are kept and a portion is missing. Found here are about 52,000 clones, about 81% of them singletons; the top ten hold 26%. The sequencing input was peripheral blood. The receptors originated from an elderly woman with COVID-19, enrolled during active disease.

The genes are TRBV27 and TRBJ2-7; D is unresolved. Trimming stripped 2 bases from V and 3 bases from J, with 11 bases between. This CDR3 spans 14 amino acids. Germline CDR1 reads MNHEY; CDR2 reads SMNVEV (reference sequence). The CDR3 DNA sequence: TGTGCCAGCAGTTTAGGAGCGACTCACTACGAGCAGTACTTC. It yields the protein CASSLGATHYEQYF.

For this clone: Relative to the germline gene, one junction end is altered; a read error may explain this. The chain uses TRBV18 and TRBJ1-4; 9 bases line up with TRBD1. The germline CDR1 and CDR2 sequences are KGHSH and LQKENI. There are 14 residues in the CDR3. The CDR3 DNA sequence: TGTGCCAGCTCCCCACAGGGGGCTGATGAAAAACTGTTTTTT. This gives the protein CASSPQGADEKLFF.

V and J are TRBV28 and TRBJ2-1; 9 bases are a match to TRBD2. The CDR3 totals 15 residues. Germline V gene lookup returns CDR1 MDHEN and CDR2 SYDVKM. V lost 3 bases, J lost 6 bases, and 6 bases stayed unmatched. The CDR3: CASSFYGGRGNEQFF. The CDR3 nucleotides are TGTGCCAGCAGTTTTTACGGCGGGAGGGGCAATGAGCAGTTCTTC.

The chain is built from TRBV3-1 (or the pseudogene TRBV3-2) and TRBJ1-1; no clear D. The CDR3 extends over 17 amino acids. In germline, CDR1 is LGHDT, CDR2 YNNKEL (reference sequence). V was trimmed by 0 bases and J by 5 bases, leaving 19 bases between them. CDR3 region: CASSQDGRASLGTEAFF. In DNA form, the CDR3 reads TGTGCCAGCAGCCAAGATGGGAGGGCCTCCCTGGGGACTGAAGCTTTCTTT.

The V gene is TRBV27, the J gene TRBJ2-5; 11 bases match TRBD2. CDR3 length: 14 residues. In germline, CDR1 is MNHEY, CDR2 SMNVEV (reference sequence). Unmatched junction bases numbered 5, after V lost 7 bases and J lost 4 bases. CDR3 nucleotides: TGTGCCAGCAACTCCGGACTAGCGGGAGAGACCCAGTACTTC. Translating it yields CASNSGLAGETQYF.

V gene TRBV4-2 combines with J gene TRBJ1-6; TRBD1 agrees at 7 bases. In germline, CDR1 is LGHNA, CDR2 YNFKEQ. The CDR3 is 14 amino acids. V trimming: 2 bases; J trimming: 8 bases; junction bases outside the gene matches: 3. CDR3 protein: CASSQLTGDSPLHF. Here the CDR3 DNA reads TGTGCCAGCAGCCAACTTACAGGGGATTCACCCCTCCACTTT.

The chain uses TRBV5-4 and TRBJ1-1, with 7 positions matching TRBD1. After removal of 5 bases from V and 2 bases from J, the junction contained 6 bases not matched to a gene. The germline V gene encodes CDR1 SGHNT and CDR2 YYREEE (reference sequence). The CDR3 is made up of 14 amino acids. This chain's CDR3 is CASRVQGPNTEAFF. Here the CDR3 DNA reads TGTGCCAGCAGAGTACAGGGGCCAAACACTGAAGCTTTCTTT.

The CDR3 protein is CASSTSGAYEQYF. The CDR3 DNA follows: TGTGCCAGCAGTACCTCGGGGGCCTACGAGCAGTACTTC. The chain has TRBV27 and TRBJ2-7, with D possibly being TRBD2 (6 bases). Trimming took 5 bases from V and 2 from J, leaving 10 bases between them. Germline V lookup: CDR1 MNHEY, CDR2 SMNVEV (reference sequence). CDR3 length: 13 residues.

The rearrangement joins TRBV27 to TRBJ2-1, with 8 bases aligning to TRBD1. J lost 4 bases, V lost 2 bases, and 4 bases had no gene match. The germline gives CDR1 MNHEY, CDR2 SMNVEV (reference sequence). This CDR3 is built from 15 residues. The DNA of the CDR3 is TGTGCCAGCAGTTTAAAGGACAGGGAGTACAATGAGCAGTTCTTC. This encodes CASSLKDREYNEQFF.

V is TRBV28 and J is TRBJ2-7; tentative D call: TRBD2 (5 bases). This CDR3 spans 11 amino acids. Germline V gene sequence: CDR1 MDHEN, CDR2 SYDVKM. V was shortened by 11 bases and J by 2 bases, with 10 bases between the two germline ends. CDR3 residues: CAGLATYEQYF. The CDR3 bases are TGTGCCGGTCTAGCCACCTACGAGCAGTACTTC.

This clone showed up just a few times. The chain combines TRBV18 with TRBJ1-6; 8 nucleotides agree with TRBD1. Germline V CDR1 and CDR2: KGHSH, LQKENI. Trimming cost V 3 bases and J 10 bases; bases outside gene matches: 5. The CDR3 runs to 14 residues. CDR3 residues: CASSPGQGQSPLHF. CDR3 nucleotide sequence: TGTGCCAGCTCACCTGGACAGGGCCAGTCACCCCTCCACTTT.

The CDR3 spells CASTWSNYEQYF. The CDR3 nucleotides are TGTGCCAGCACCTGGAGCAACTACGAGCAGTACTTC. The chain is built from TRBV7-9 and TRBJ2-7; D uncertain. V lost 7 bases and J 3 bases, leaving 10 bases between the germline ends. This CDR3 has 12 amino acids. The germline gives CDR1 SEHNR, CDR2 FQNEAQ (reference sequence).

The chain employs TRBV27 and TRBJ2-2, with D unclear. Per the germline V gene, CDR1 is MNHEY and CDR2 is SMNVEV (reference sequence). Trimming stripped 1 base from V and 1 base from J, with 7 bases between. The CDR3 is 15 amino acids. CDR3 nucleotide sequence: TGTGCCAGCAGTTTATTTTTCGGGAACACCGGGGAGCTGTTTTTT. It encodes CASSLFFGNTGELFF.

The chain joins TRBV7-9 to TRBJ1-5, with 8 bases identical to TRBD1. Trimming cost V 1 base and J 5 bases; bases outside gene matches: 4. The CDR3 contains 15 residues. Looked up from germline, CDR1 is SEHNR and CDR2 is FQNEAQ (reference sequence). The CDR3 loop is CASSLGGTGYQPQHF. For the CDR3, the DNA is TGTGCCAGCAGCTTAGGAGGGACAGGTTATCAGCCCCAGCATTTT.

J is TRBJ2-7 and V is TRBV11-3, with 7 bases matching TRBD1. Trimming cost V 6 bases and J 6 bases; bases outside gene matches: 11. The germline CDR1 and CDR2 sequences are SGHNT and YENEEA. CDR3 length equals 14 residues. CDR3 nucleotide sequence: TGTGCCAGCAGTAAACAGGGGAGTTCCATCGAGCAGTACTTC. Protein product: CASSKQGSSIEQYF.